This T cell receptor beta chain was captured by sequencing in a study of response to subunit inactivated influenza vaccine. There are a few counts of this clonotype. Its antigen is unidentified. This may come from a read error, since a much larger clone is one base off. In TCRdb, the RT-PCR reads were re-called with MiXCR into one record per CDR3 protein. Of some 500,000 distinct CDR3 sequences in the sample, over 10% are singletons; the top ten hold about an eighth. Study-level results: Each seasonal influenza vaccination recruits few new T cells, the authors suggested.

V was trimmed by 4 bases and J by 7 bases, leaving 11 bases between them. CDR1 is SNHLY and CDR2 is FYNNEI in the germline V gene. This CDR3 is 13 amino acids long. The chain is built from TRBV2 and TRBJ1-5; possibly TRBD1 for D (5 bases). The receptor was derived from a man over 45 who received an inactivated influenza vaccine. The source was PBMCs from blood, collected more than 35 days after vaccination. The CDR3 loop reads CASSASRDQPQHF. The CDR3 DNA is TGTGCCAGCAGTGCCAGCAGGGACCAGCCCCAGCATTTT.